The rows below give T cell receptor beta chains drawn from one sample of a study of early T cells in non-severe SARS-CoV-2 infection. One entry per CDR3 protein results from TCRdb running MiXCR on the 5' RACE reads. Altogether roughly 50,000 distinct CDR3 sequences are present, roughly 8% being singletons, with the ten largest covering about a tenth. The material sequenced was whole blood. The receptor source for this set is an adult who was a healthcare worker with PCR-confirmed SARS-CoV-2 infection or an uninfected control (not recorded which). The CDR3 runs from the conserved cysteine through the conserved F or W. Fields, in order: clone size, D gene, J gene, V gene, CDR3 DNA, CDR3 protein. A D gene is named only where the DNA matches it firmly. The listing skips clone size in some rows; elsewhere it reads once, few, many or a size class.

abundance: many
d_gene: .
j_gene: TRBJ2-7
v_gene: TRBV24-1
CDR3nt: TGTGCCACCAGTGATTCCCGAACCCGATCCTACGAGCAGTACTTC
CDR3aa: CATSDSRTRSYEQYF

abundance: many
d_gene: .
j_gene: TRBJ1-2
v_gene: TRBV27
CDR3nt: TGTGCCAGTTCTTCAGAAGGGAGGGACTATGGCTACACCTTC
CDR3aa: CASSSEGRDYGYTF

abundance: .
d_gene: .
j_gene: TRBJ1-1
v_gene: TRBV7-3
CDR3nt: TGTGCCAGCAGCTCTAATTTGAACACTGAAGCTTTCTTT
CDR3aa: CASSSNLNTEAFF

abundance: .
d_gene: TRBD2
j_gene: TRBJ2-7
v_gene: TRBV4-3
CDR3nt: TGCGCCAGCAGCCATGGGAGGGGACCTCGGGAGCAGTACTTC
CDR3aa: CASSHGRGPREQYF

abundance: .
d_gene: .
j_gene: TRBJ1-2
v_gene: TRBV25-1
CDR3nt: TGTGCCAGCAGTGAATTTGGAGCCCCGGCCTATGGCTACACCTTC
CDR3aa: CASSEFGAPAYGYTF

abundance: few
d_gene: .
j_gene: TRBJ2-3
v_gene: TRBV5-1
CDR3nt: TGCGCCAGCAGCTCACAGGAGGATACGCAGTATTTT
CDR3aa: CASSSQEDTQYF

abundance: many
d_gene: .
j_gene: TRBJ2-3
v_gene: TRBV20-1
CDR3nt: TGCAGTGCTAGAGGTCCGGGGGCGGGAGATACGCAGTATTTT
CDR3aa: CSARGPGAGDTQYF

abundance: many
d_gene: .
j_gene: TRBJ1-1
v_gene: TRBV7-3
CDR3nt: TGTGCCAGCGGTTCGGGGGGCGGCACTGAAGCTTTCTTT
CDR3aa: CASGSGGGTEAFF

abundance: few
d_gene: TRBD1
j_gene: TRBJ1-5
v_gene: TRBV6-2/TRBV6-3
CDR3nt: TGTGCCAGCAGTTACCGGACAGGGAATGGAAATCAGCCCCAGCATTTT
CDR3aa: CASSYRTGNGNQPQHF

abundance: few
d_gene: .
j_gene: TRBJ1-1
v_gene: TRBV20-1
CDR3nt: TGCAGTGCTAGAGATCAGGGATTGAACACTGAAGCTTTCTTT
CDR3aa: CSARDQGLNTEAFF

abundance: .
d_gene: .
j_gene: TRBJ2-3
v_gene: TRBV6-5
CDR3nt: TGTGCCAGCAGTTCTCAGGGGTCTAGCACAGATACGCAGTATTTT
CDR3aa: CASSSQGSSTDTQYF

abundance: .
d_gene: .
j_gene: TRBJ2-7
v_gene: TRBV7-9
CDR3nt: TGTGCCAGCAGCTTAATGGCAGGGGCCTCCTACGAGCAGTACTTC
CDR3aa: CASSLMAGASYEQYF

abundance: .
d_gene: TRBD2
j_gene: TRBJ2-5
v_gene: TRBV5-1
CDR3nt: TGCGCCAGCAGATTTGGACTAGCGGAACAAGAGACCCAGTACTTC
CDR3aa: CASRFGLAEQETQYF

abundance: few
d_gene: .
j_gene: TRBJ1-1
v_gene: TRBV10-1
CDR3nt: TGCGCCAGCAGTGAGTCGCGGATAGCTTTAGAAGCTTTCTTT
CDR3aa: CASSESRIALEAFF

abundance: many
d_gene: TRBD1
j_gene: TRBJ2-3
v_gene: TRBV2
CDR3nt: TGTGCCAGCGGCGAGCCTACAGGGGGCGGCACAGATACGCAGTATTTT
CDR3aa: CASGEPTGGGTDTQYF

abundance: few
d_gene: .
j_gene: TRBJ2-3
v_gene: TRBV7-9
CDR3nt: TGTGCCAGCAGCCACCCGAGGGACGACCCCGGGTTTACAGATACGCAGTATTTT
CDR3aa: CASSHPRDDPGFTDTQYF

abundance: few
d_gene: .
j_gene: TRBJ1-1
v_gene: TRBV30
CDR3nt: TGTGCCTGGAGTGTACTACGGAACACTGAAGCTTTCTTT
CDR3aa: CAWSVLRNTEAFF

abundance: .
d_gene: .
j_gene: TRBJ2-1
v_gene: TRBV4-1
CDR3nt: TGCGCCAGCAGCCAAGGATCAGGGAGGAATGAGCAGTTCTTC
CDR3aa: CASSQGSGRNEQFF

abundance: .
d_gene: TRBD2
j_gene: TRBJ2-7
v_gene: TRBV19
CDR3nt: TGTGCCAGTAGTCCCCCGGCGGCGGGAGGTTACGAGCAGTACTTC
CDR3aa: CASSPPAAGGYEQYF

abundance: many
d_gene: .
j_gene: TRBJ1-1
v_gene: TRBV29-1
CDR3nt: TGCAGCGTTGGGGACACTGAAGCTTTCTTT
CDR3aa: CSVGDTEAFF

abundance: .
d_gene: TRBD2
j_gene: TRBJ2-2
v_gene: TRBV19
CDR3nt: TGTGCCAGTAGTTTCGGTCGTAGCGGGAGGGCCGTCGGGGAGCTGTTTTTT
CDR3aa: CASSFGRSGRAVGELFF

abundance: few
d_gene: TRBD2
j_gene: TRBJ2-7
v_gene: TRBV11-3
CDR3nt: TGTGCCAGCAGCCCGCCCGCCGTACTAGCGGGAGCCTACGAGCAGTACTTC
CDR3aa: CASSPPAVLAGAYEQYF

abundance: .
d_gene: TRBD1
j_gene: TRBJ2-7
v_gene: TRBV5-1
CDR3nt: TGCGCCAGCAGCAAGGGACAGGGGGCCTACGAGCAGTACTTC
CDR3aa: CASSKGQGAYEQYF

abundance: few
d_gene: TRBD1
j_gene: TRBJ2-7
v_gene: TRBV7-9
CDR3nt: TGTGCCAGCAGCCCCCGGGACAGGGGCGAGCAGTACTTC
CDR3aa: CASSPRDRGEQYF

abundance: few
d_gene: .
j_gene: TRBJ2-2
v_gene: TRBV18
CDR3nt: TGTGCCAGCTCACCAACACAAACCGGGGAGCTGTTTTTT
CDR3aa: CASSPTQTGELFF

abundance: few
d_gene: .
j_gene: TRBJ2-7
v_gene: TRBV7-2
CDR3nt: TGTGCCAGCAGCTTAGCTACTTCCTACGAGCAGTACTTC
CDR3aa: CASSLATSYEQYF

abundance: few
d_gene: TRBD1
j_gene: TRBJ2-6
v_gene: TRBV9
CDR3nt: TGTGCCAGCAGCGTATGGACAGGGGACGCTGGGGCCAACGTCCTGACTTTC
CDR3aa: CASSVWTGDAGANVLTF

abundance: few
d_gene: .
j_gene: TRBJ1-1
v_gene: TRBV18
CDR3nt: TGTGCCAGCTCCGCTCTTATAGCGGGGACTGAAGCTTTCTTT
CDR3aa: CASSALIAGTEAFF

abundance: many
d_gene: .
j_gene: TRBJ2-7
v_gene: TRBV10-3
CDR3nt: TGTGCCATCAGGTGGACAGTGAGCTCCTACGAGCAGTACTTC
CDR3aa: CAIRWTVSSYEQYF

abundance: many
d_gene: .
j_gene: TRBJ1-1
v_gene: TRBV9
CDR3nt: TGTGCCAGCAGTGATAATAACAGGGATGGTTTACCTGAAGCTTTCTTT
CDR3aa: CASSDNNRDGLPEAFF

abundance: few
d_gene: TRBD2
j_gene: TRBJ2-3
v_gene: TRBV14
CDR3nt: TGTGCCAGCAGCACACTGACTAGCGGGAGTTCGGCGGATACGCAGTATTTT
CDR3aa: CASSTLTSGSSADTQYF

abundance: many
d_gene: .
j_gene: TRBJ2-5
v_gene: TRBV28
CDR3nt: TGTGCCAGCAGTCCTCGGGACTTCCAAGAGACCCAGTACTTC
CDR3aa: CASSPRDFQETQYF

abundance: many
d_gene: .
j_gene: TRBJ2-1
v_gene: TRBV5-6
CDR3nt: TGTGCCAGCAGCTTGTGGAGTTACAATGAGCAGTTCTTC
CDR3aa: CASSLWSYNEQFF

abundance: few
d_gene: .
j_gene: TRBJ2-4
v_gene: TRBV7-2
CDR3nt: TGTGCCAGCAGCCGAAGGGGCGGGGGCAGAAACATTCAGTACTTC
CDR3aa: CASSRRGGGRNIQYF

abundance: many
d_gene: .
j_gene: TRBJ1-1
v_gene: TRBV28
CDR3nt: TGTGCCAGCACCGAGTTCTGGGCCGAGGGTAACACTGAAGCTTTCTTT
CDR3aa: CASTEFWAEGNTEAFF

abundance: .
d_gene: TRBD2
j_gene: TRBJ2-3
v_gene: TRBV5-5
CDR3nt: TGTGCCAGCAGCCTTTATGTGATAGCGGGATTAACAGATACGCAGTATTTT
CDR3aa: CASSLYVIAGLTDTQYF